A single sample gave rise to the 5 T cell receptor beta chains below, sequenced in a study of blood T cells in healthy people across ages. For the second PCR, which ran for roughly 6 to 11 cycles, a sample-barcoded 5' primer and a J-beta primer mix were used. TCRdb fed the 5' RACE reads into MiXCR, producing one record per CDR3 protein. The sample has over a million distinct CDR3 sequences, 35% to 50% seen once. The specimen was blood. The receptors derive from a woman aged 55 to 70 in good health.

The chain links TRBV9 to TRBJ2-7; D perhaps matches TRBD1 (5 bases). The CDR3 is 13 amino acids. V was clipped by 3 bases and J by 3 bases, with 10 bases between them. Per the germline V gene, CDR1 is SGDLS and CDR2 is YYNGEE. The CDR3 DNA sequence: TGTGCCAGCAGCGGAGAAGACAGCTACGAGCAGTACTTC. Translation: CASSGEDSYEQYF.

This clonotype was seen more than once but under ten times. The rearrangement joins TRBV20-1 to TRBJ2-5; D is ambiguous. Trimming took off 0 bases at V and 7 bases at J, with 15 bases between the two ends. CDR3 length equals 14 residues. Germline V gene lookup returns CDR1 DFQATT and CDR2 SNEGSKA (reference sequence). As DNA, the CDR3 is TGCAGTGCTAGAGAGGAAGTACGGTTCACGACCCAGTACTTC. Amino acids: CSAREEVRFTTQYF.

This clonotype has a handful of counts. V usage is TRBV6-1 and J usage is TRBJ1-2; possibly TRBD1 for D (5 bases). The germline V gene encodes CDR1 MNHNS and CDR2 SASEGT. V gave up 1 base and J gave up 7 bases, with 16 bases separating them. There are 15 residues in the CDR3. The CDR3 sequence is CASSEDSWQGVGYTF. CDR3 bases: TGTGCCAGCAGTGAAGACTCTTGGCAGGGAGTTGGCTACACCTTC.

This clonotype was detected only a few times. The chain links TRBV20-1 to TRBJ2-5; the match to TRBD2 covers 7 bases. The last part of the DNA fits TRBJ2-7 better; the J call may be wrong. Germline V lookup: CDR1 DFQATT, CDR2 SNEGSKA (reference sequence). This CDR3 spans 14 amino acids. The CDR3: CSASWSGGSGEQYF. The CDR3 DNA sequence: TGCAGTGCTAGCTGGAGTGGCGGGAGTGGCGAGCAGTACTTC.

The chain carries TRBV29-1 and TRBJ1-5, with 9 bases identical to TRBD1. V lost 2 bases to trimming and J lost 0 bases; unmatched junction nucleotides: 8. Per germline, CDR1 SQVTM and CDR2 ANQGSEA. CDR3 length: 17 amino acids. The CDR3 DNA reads TGCAGCGTTGAACGGGACAGGGAAGATTATAGCAATCAGCCCCAGCATTTT. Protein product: CSVERDREDYSNQPQHF. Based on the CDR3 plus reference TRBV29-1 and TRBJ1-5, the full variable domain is SAVISQKPSRDICQRGTSLTIQCQVDSQVTMMFWYRQQPGQSLTLIATANQGSEATYESGFVIDKFPISRPNLTFSTLTVSNMSPEDSSIYLCSVERDREDYSNQPQHFGDGTRLSIL.